A single sample is the source of the 31 T cell receptor beta chains below, sequenced in a study of blood T cell repertoires in COVID-19. Assay: immunoSEQ multiplex PCR; the TCRdb copy retains only in-frame clones and omits some. The data show around 280,000 clones, with around 87% seen just once and 2.1% held by the top ten. The sample was peripheral blood. These receptors were taken from a woman in her twenties or thirties who had recovered from COVID-19.

The rearrangement uses TRBV4-2 and TRBJ1-2; 9 nucleotides agree with TRBD1. Germline CDR1 is LGHNA and CDR2 is YNFKEQ. The CDR3 runs to 16 residues. The junction had 8 bases not matched to a gene; V was cut back by 1 base and J by 5 bases. The CDR3 sequence is CASSQVSTGGEYGYTF. The CDR3 DNA sequence: TGTGCCAGCAGCCAAGTCTCAACAGGGGGCGAGTATGGCTACACCTTC.

V gene TRBV20-1 combines with J gene TRBJ1-4; no firm D call. CDR3 size: 13 residues. Germline-derived CDR1 and CDR2 are DFQATT and SNEGSKA (reference sequence). Trimming removed 3 bases from V and 4 bases from J, with 9 bases in between. The CDR3 region has the DNA TGCAGTGCTAGTCAACAGTATAATGAAAAACTGTTTTTT. Residues: CSASQQYNEKLFF.

Written as DNA, the CDR3 is TGTGCCAGCAGTTATTCAGGCTATGGCTACACCTTC. The encoded protein is CASSYSGYGYTF. The rearrangement links TRBV6-5 to TRBJ1-2; no definite D call. Trimming pared 3 bases from V and 4 bases from J, leaving 6 bases between. CDR3 length: 12 amino acids. In germline, CDR1 is MNHEY, CDR2 SVGAGI.

The rearrangement links TRBV5-5 to TRBJ2-5; TRBD2 aligns across 13 bases. The CDR3 extends over 15 amino acids. V shed 3 bases, J shed 4 bases, and the junction held 3 bases outside the gene matches. The germline CDR1 and CDR2 sequences are SGHKS and YYEKEE (reference sequence). The CDR3 DNA follows: TGTGCCAGCAGCTCCGGACTAGCGGGGGTAGAGACCCAGTACTTC. Translated, it gives CASSSGLAGVETQYF. The full variable domain, completed using reference TRBV5-5 and TRBJ2-5, is DAGVTQSPTHLIKTRGQQVTLRCSPISGHKSVSWYQQVLGQGPQFIFQYYEKEERGRGNFPDRFSARQFPNYSSELNVNALLLGDSALYLCASSSGLAGVETQYFGPGTRLLVL.

V and J are TRBV10-3 and TRBJ2-7; 7 bases align to TRBD1. This CDR3 spans 12 amino acids. Germline values: CDR1 ENHRY, CDR2 SYGVKD. V lost 6 bases and J lost 2; bases outside the gene matches: 1. CDR3 sequence (DNA): TGTGCCATCAGGGGGACAGCCTACGAGCAGTACTTC. It encodes CAIRGTAYEQYF.

This clone was picked up one time. This sequence joins TRBV5-1 and TRBJ1-6, with D possibly being TRBD1 (5 bases). Germline V gene sequence: CDR1 SGHRS, CDR2 YFSETQ. The V and J ends lost 4 bases and 9 bases respectively, with 20 bases between them. This CDR3 has 16 amino acids. The CDR3 DNA sequence: TGCGCCAGCAGCCGAGGGGCGGAGGGAACTGTTTCACCCCTCCACTTT. This gives the protein CASSRGAEGTVSPLHF.

The chain couples TRBV2 to TRBJ2-1; perhaps TRBD1 as D (6 bases). Trimming pared 6 bases from V and 9 bases from J, leaving 12 bases between. Germline V gene lookup returns CDR1 SNHLY and CDR2 FYNNEI. The CDR3 is 12 amino acids. CDR3 sequence: CASRGQGPEQFF. In DNA form, the CDR3 reads TGTGCCAGCAGGGGCCAGGGGCCTGAGCAGTTCTTC.

V gene TRBV29-1 combines with J gene TRBJ1-1; 7 nucleotides align to TRBD1. CDR3 length: 14 amino acids. The V segment lost 6 bases and the J segment 5 bases; nucleotides outside the gene matches: 12. Germline CDR1 SQVTM, CDR2 ANQGSEA. The CDR3 DNA sequence: TGCAGCGTGGGAACCCGGGACAGCCGGACTGAAGCTTTCTTT. Amino acid sequence: CSVGTRDSRTEAFF.

The chain joins TRBV16 to TRBJ2-2; TRBD1 matches at 7 bases. Losses at the gene ends were 7 bases for V and 3 bases for J; bases not matched to a gene: 5. This CDR3 region has 14 residues. Germline CDR1 is KGHSY and CDR2 is FQNENV. In DNA, the CDR3 is TGTGCCAGCAAAACCGGGACAGACACCGGGGAGCTGTTTTTT. Its translation: CASKTGTDTGELFF.

The chain recombines TRBV6-2 or TRBV6-3 with TRBJ1-5; 7 positions match TRBD1. This CDR3 comprises 16 residues. V dropped 5 bases and J dropped 2; count of bases not matched to a gene: 9. Looked up from germline, CDR1 is MNHEY and CDR2 is SVGEGT. The CDR3 DNA reads as TGTGCCAGCAGTGTACAGGGGACGGGACGCAATCAGCCCCAGCATTTT. It yields the protein CASSVQGTGRNQPQHF.

This chain joins TRBV15 and TRBJ2-7, with D unclear. Per the germline V gene, CDR1 is LNHNV and CDR2 is YYDKDF (reference sequence). V lost 3 bases, J lost 1 base, and 7 bases lay in between. CDR3 length equals 13 residues. CDR3 in amino acids: CATSRVSSYEQYF. In nucleotides, the CDR3 is TGTGCCACCAGCAGGGTGAGTTCCTACGAGCAGTACTTC. The full variable domain, with the rest looked up from reference TRBV15 and TRBJ2-7, is DAMVIQNPRYQVTQFGKPVTLSCSQTLNHNVMYWYQQKSSQAPKLLFHYYDKDFNNEADTPDNFQSRRPNTSFCFLDIRSPGLGDTAMYLCATSRVSSYEQYFGPGTRLTVT.

The chain links TRBV4-3 to TRBJ1-1, with TRBD1 matching over 7 bases. CDR3 length: 14 residues. CDR1 is LGHNA and CDR2 is YSLEER in the germline V gene. V lost 4 bases and J lost 6; bases outside the gene matches: 8. In nucleotides, the CDR3 is TGCGCCAGCAGCCGCGACAGGGATTGGGCTGAAGCTTTCTTT. Amino acids: CASSRDRDWAEAFF.

V gene TRBV20-1 combines with J gene TRBJ2-2; 9 bases map to TRBD2. Losses at the gene ends were 3 bases for V and 4 bases for J; bases not matched to a gene: 6. The germline V gene encodes CDR1 DFQATT and CDR2 SNEGSKA (reference sequence). This CDR3 spans 15 amino acids. CDR3: CSASSAGGITGELFF. In DNA form, the CDR3 reads TGCAGTGCTAGTTCCGCGGGAGGGATCACCGGGGAGCTGTTTTTT.

The rearrangement links TRBV6-5 to TRBJ2-7; perhaps TRBD1 as D (6 bases). The germline gives CDR1 MNHEY, CDR2 SVGAGI. The CDR3 covers 16 residues. V lost 3 bases to trimming and J lost 3 bases, with 18 bases between them. The CDR3 here is CASSYPDSKGGYEQYF. DNA of the CDR3: TGTGCCAGCAGTTATCCGGACTCAAAAGGGGGCTACGAGCAGTACTTC.

The V call is TRBV29-1, the J call TRBJ1-1; the match to TRBD1 covers 8 bases. The CDR3 contains 15 residues. V gave up 2 bases and J gave up 4 bases; unmatched junction bases: 9. Germline V gene lookup returns CDR1 SQVTM and CDR2 ANQGSEA. The CDR3 loop reads CSVEIWTGKGTEAFF. CDR3 in DNA: TGCAGCGTTGAAATTTGGACAGGGAAGGGCACTGAAGCTTTCTTT.

V gene TRBV18 combines with J gene TRBJ2-5; maybe TRBD1 (6 bases). Trimming stripped 5 bases from V and 2 bases from J, with 12 bases between. The germline CDR1 and CDR2 sequences are KGHSH and LQKENI. The CDR3 has 14 residues. This CDR3 is CASSSRGGQETQYF. CDR3 bases: TGTGCCAGCTCATCCAGGGGTGGACAAGAGACCCAGTACTTC.

V gene TRBV30 combines with J gene TRBJ2-7; no definite D call. Trimming stripped 8 bases from V and 6 bases from J, with 14 bases between. Germline assignment: CDR1 GTSNPN and CDR2 SVGIG (reference sequence). The CDR3 consists of 11 residues. The CDR3 is CARSRNGEQYF. CDR3 nucleotides: TGTGCCCGGTCCCGAAACGGCGAGCAGTACTTC.

This chain joins TRBV7-2 and TRBJ1-5, with 7 bases matching TRBD1. This CDR3 comprises 16 residues. With 4 bases clipped from V and 1 base from J, the junction kept 7 bases outside the gene matches. Germline V gene lookup returns CDR1 SGHTA and CDR2 FQGNSA. CDR3 nucleotide sequence: TGTGCCAGCAGCTACCAAACAGGGGTCAGCAATCAGCCCCAGCATTTT. Translation gives CASSYQTGVSNQPQHF.

The chain couples TRBV19 to TRBJ1-4; D gene uncertain. CDR3 length: 16 residues. V was trimmed by 0 bases and J by 0 bases, leaving 8 bases between them. Germline assignment: CDR1 LNHDA and CDR2 SQIVND (reference sequence). CDR3 nucleotide sequence: TGTGCCAGTAGTATAGATCCGGGTACAACTAATGAAAAACTGTTTTTT. Amino acids: CASSIDPGTTNEKLFF.

The rearrangement links TRBV5-1 to TRBJ1-6, with TRBD1 identical over 9 bases. This CDR3 spans 13 amino acids. V was clipped by 7 bases and J by 8 bases; unmatched bases: 4. Germline-derived CDR1 and CDR2 are SGHRS and YFSETQ. The CDR3 DNA reads TGCGCCAGCTACCGGGACAGGGATTCACCCCTCCACTTT. Its translation: CASYRDRDSPLHF. Looking up the rest from reference TRBV5-1 and TRBJ1-6 gives the full variable domain: KAGVTQTPRYLIKTRGQQVTLSCSPISGHRSVSWYQQTPGQGLQFLFEYFSETQRNKGNFPGRFSGRQFSNSRSEMNVSTLELGDSALYLCASYRDRDSPLHFGNGTRLTVT.

V and J are TRBV4-1 and TRBJ2-7, with D maybe TRBD1 (5 bases). CDR1 and CDR2 (germline): MGHRA, YSYEKL. There are 13 residues in the CDR3. V lost 1 base, J lost 6 bases, and 10 bases lay in between. The CDR3, as DNA: TGCGCCAGCAGCCAAGTCAGCCAGGGCGAGCAGTACTTC. It yields the protein CASSQVSQGEQYF.

This chain joins TRBV24-1 and TRBJ2-3, with D tentatively TRBD2 (6 bases). Germline-derived CDR1 and CDR2 are KGHDR and SFDVKD. V was pared by 7 bases and J by 4 bases, with 11 bases between. CDR3 length: 13 amino acids. The CDR3 DNA sequence: TGTGCCACCAGCGCGGGAACCCCAGATACGCAGTATTTT. Translation: CATSAGTPDTQYF.

The chain has TRBV9 and TRBJ2-6; no firm D call. The CDR3 has 16 amino acids. The germline CDR1 and CDR2 sequences are SGDLS and YYNGEE. V was cut by 0 bases and J by 2 bases, with 9 bases left in between. Here the CDR3 reads CASSVDLAAGANVLTF. CDR3 sequence (DNA): TGTGCCAGCAGCGTAGATCTGGCAGCTGGGGCCAACGTCCTGACTTTC.

V and J are TRBV25-1 and TRBJ1-1, with D unclear. The CDR3 is 14 residues long. Germline V lookup: CDR1 MGHDK, CDR2 SYGVNS. Trimming stripped 1 base from V and 3 bases from J, with 9 bases between. CDR3 loop: CASSELGIYTEAFF. The DNA for the CDR3 is TGTGCCAGCAGTGAATTGGGCATCTACACTGAAGCTTTCTTT.

The chain employs TRBV4-1 and TRBJ1-1; D not resolved. Trimming stripped 1 base from V and 6 bases from J, with 3 bases between. CDR1 and CDR2 from the germline V gene are MGHRA and YSYEKL. The CDR3 sequence is 11 residues long. For the CDR3, the DNA is TGCGCCAGCAGCCAAGCGTCTGAAGCTTTCTTT. Its translation: CASSQASEAFF.

CDR3 sequence: CASSQGQGTYNEQFF. CDR3 nucleotides: TGCGCCAGCAGCCAGGGACAGGGGACATACAATGAGCAGTTCTTC. The chain is built from TRBV4-3 and TRBJ2-1; TRBD1 agrees at 10 bases. In germline, CDR1 is LGHNA, CDR2 YSLEER. Germline trimming cut 3 bases from V and 4 bases from J; bases unmatched to any gene: 3. The CDR3 consists of 15 residues.

CDR3: CATQDRVPEKLFF. The CDR3 DNA sequence: TGTGCCACCCAGGACAGGGTTCCCGAAAAACTGTTTTTT. V gene TRBV10-3 combines with J gene TRBJ1-4; 8 nucleotides align to TRBD1. The germline CDR1 and CDR2 sequences are ENHRY and SYGVKD. Germline trimming cut 10 bases from V and 8 bases from J; bases unmatched to any gene: 9. This CDR3 is 13 amino acids long.

This clone was seen a single time. The CDR3 nucleotides read TGTGCCAGCAGCCAATTACCCGGGACAGGGGACACCGGGGAGCTGTTTTTT. It codes for CASSQLPGTGDTGELFF. The chain couples TRBV5-4 to TRBJ2-2; 10 nucleotides match TRBD1. Germline CDR1 SGHNT, CDR2 YYREEE (reference sequence). V shed 4 bases and J 3 bases; nucleotides not matched to a gene: 9. This CDR3 spans 17 amino acids.

This clone was observed once. This chain joins TRBV4-1 and TRBJ2-3; no clear D gene. Trimming took off 0 bases at V and 2 bases at J, with 6 bases between the two ends. CDR1 and CDR2 from the germline V gene are MGHRA and YSYEKL. The length of the CDR3 is 14 residues. CDR3 protein: CASSQDQNTDTQYF. In DNA form, the CDR3 reads TGCGCCAGCAGCCAAGATCAAAACACAGATACGCAGTATTTT.

V and J are TRBV11-3 and TRBJ2-1; perhaps TRBD2 as D (6 bases). Germline V gives CDR1 SGHNT, CDR2 YENEEA. The CDR3 runs to 15 residues. V was pared by 3 bases and J by 0 bases, with 9 bases between. The CDR3: CASSFGRGSYNEQFF. Written as DNA, the CDR3 is TGTGCCAGCAGCTTCGGGCGGGGCTCCTACAATGAGCAGTTCTTC.

The chain carries TRBV15 and TRBJ2-7; 7 bases map to TRBD2. Germline V gene sequence: CDR1 LNHNV, CDR2 YYDKDF (reference sequence). Unmatched junction bases numbered 8, after V lost 6 bases and J lost 0 bases. This CDR3 region has 15 residues. The CDR3 region has the DNA TGTGCCACCAGGGAAGCGGGACTGAACTCCTACGAGCAGTACTTC. Protein product: CATREAGLNSYEQYF.